This T cell receptor beta chain was recorded in a study of circulating tumor DNA in untreated peripheral T-cell lymphoma. Findings of the study overall: Baseline tissues yielded about 82% and baseline serum around 65% tumor-specific clonotype detection.

Assay: immunoSEQ multiplex PCR; the TCRdb copy retains only in-frame clones and omits some. The table has 2,000 to 2,500 clones, approximately 68% seen once. The tumor tissue sample was taken at baseline before any treatment. Concerning this clone itself: Its matching antigen is unknown.

CDR1 is MNHGY, CDR2 SAAAGT, per germline. The V end was cut by 5 bases, the J end by 7 bases, with 18 bases between. The CDR3 sequence is 15 residues long. The source is a human donor with peripheral T-cell lymphoma. Sequenced sample: tumor tissue. The rearrangement joins TRBV6-8 to TRBJ2-1; a possible D gene is TRBD2 (6 bases). CDR3 protein: CASSESGFYPNEQFF. The CDR3 coding sequence is TGTGCCAGCAGTGAGAGCGGGTTCTATCCAAATGAGCAGTTCTTC.